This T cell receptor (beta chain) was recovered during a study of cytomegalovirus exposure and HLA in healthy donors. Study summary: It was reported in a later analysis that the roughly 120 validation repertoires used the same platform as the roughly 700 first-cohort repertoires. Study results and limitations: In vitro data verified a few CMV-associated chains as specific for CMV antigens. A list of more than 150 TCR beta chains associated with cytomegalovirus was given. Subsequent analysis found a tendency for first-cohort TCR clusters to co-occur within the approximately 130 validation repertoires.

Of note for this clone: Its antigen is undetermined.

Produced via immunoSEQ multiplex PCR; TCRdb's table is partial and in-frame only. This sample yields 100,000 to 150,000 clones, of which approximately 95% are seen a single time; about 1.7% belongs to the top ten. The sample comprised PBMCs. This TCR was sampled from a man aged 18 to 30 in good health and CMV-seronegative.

Here the CDR3 reads CASSLQAEETQYF. CDR3 nucleotides: TGCGCCAGCAGCTTGCAGGCTGAAGAGACCCAGTACTTC. The V and J genes are TRBV5-1 and TRBJ2-5; D is undetermined. Trimming removed 1 base at V and 3 bases at J, with 7 bases between. Germline V gives CDR1 SGHRS, CDR2 YFSETQ. The CDR3 is 13 residues long.